This TCR beta chain was recorded in a study of CD8+ T cells in alopecia areata. For the study at large: The share of scalp area affected provided the severity score for treated patients.

In each case, RNA was isolated and then reverse transcribed into cDNA as the sequencing template. The repertoire was sequenced with immunoSEQ multiplex PCR; TCRdb's copy has only in-frame clones and lacks some. The sample has 120,000 or so clones; about 54% are singletons. Treatment reported: oral pan-JAK inhibitor, 5-10 mg twice daily. This clone was found a few times. This receptor was taken from a human donor with alopecia areata. This material consisted of CD8+ T cells sorted from blood, taken at week 4, from a patient treated with tofacitinib.

The CDR3: CAWSITEREGGYTF. The DNA for the CDR3 is TGTGCCTGGAGTATCACAGAGCGTGAGGGGGGCTACACCTTC. The rearrangement uses TRBV30 and TRBJ1-2, with D perhaps matching TRBD1 (5 bases). This CDR3 spans 14 amino acids. The germline V and J ends were trimmed by 2 bases and 8 bases, with 18 bases remaining between them. CDR1 is GTSNPN and CDR2 is SVGIG in the germline V gene (reference sequence).